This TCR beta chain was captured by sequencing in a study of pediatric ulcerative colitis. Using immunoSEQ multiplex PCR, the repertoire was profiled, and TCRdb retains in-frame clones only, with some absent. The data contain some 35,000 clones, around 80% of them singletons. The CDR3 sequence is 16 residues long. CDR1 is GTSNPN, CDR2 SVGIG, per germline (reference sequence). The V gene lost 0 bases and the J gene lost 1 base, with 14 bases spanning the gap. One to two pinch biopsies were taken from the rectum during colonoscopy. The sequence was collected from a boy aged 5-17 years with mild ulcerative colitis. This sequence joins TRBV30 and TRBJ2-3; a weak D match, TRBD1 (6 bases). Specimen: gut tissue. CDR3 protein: CAWSVREQGRTDTQYF. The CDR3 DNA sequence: TGTGCCTGGAGTGTAAGGGAACAGGGTCGCACAGATACGCAGTATTTT.